A selection of T cell receptor beta chains follows, all from one sample in a study of response to subunit inactivated influenza vaccine. TCRdb processed the RT-PCR reads anew with MiXCR; each CDR3 protein has one entry. The data hold a few hundred thousand distinct CDR3 sequences, with roughly 7.6% observed a single time. This sample comprised PBMCs from blood, obtained roughly 24 months after vaccination. These receptors originate from a man aged 50 to 69 who received an inactivated influenza vaccine. The CDR3 runs from the conserved cysteine through the conserved F or W. The order of the fields is D gene, V gene, clone size, J gene, CDR3 DNA, CDR3 protein. D genes are given only for firm matches. Not all rows give a size; the values are once, few, many and, for expanded clones, a class.

>-|TRBV9|many|TRBJ2-3
TGTGCCAGCAGCAATAGCGGCCCAAGCACAGATACGCAGTATTTT
CASSNSGPSTDTQYF
>-|TRBV2|-|TRBJ2-6
TGTGCCAGCAGTGAAGTAGTATTCAACTCTGGGGCCAACGTCCTGACTTTC
CASSEVVFNSGANVLTF
>-|TRBV20-1|-|TRBJ2-7
TGCAGTGCTAGTCACGGCGACGAGCAGTACTTC
CSASHGDEQYF
>-|TRBV6-2/TRBV6-3|-|TRBJ2-3
TGTGCCAGCAGTTACCTACTAGCTGGTACGCAGTATTTT
CASSYLLAGTQYF
>-|TRBV7-2|few|TRBJ1-2
TGTGCCAGCAGCCCCCATCGCGGAATCCGGGGCTACACCTTC
CASSPHRGIRGYTF
>TRBD2|TRBV5-1|-|TRBJ2-3
TGCGCCAGCAGCTTGCGGACTAGCGGGGGGGCTAAGTATTTT
CASSLRTSGGAKYF
>TRBD2|TRBV5-4|few|TRBJ2-7
TGTGCCAGCAGCCCTGGCGCTAGCGGGAGGTTCTCCTACGAGCAGTACTTC
CASSPGASGRFSYEQYF
>TRBD2|TRBV7-2|few|TRBJ2-5
TGTGCCAGCAGCTTAGGAGCCATAGCGGGGGGGCGAGAGACCCAGTACTTC
CASSLGAIAGGRETQYF
>-|TRBV20-1|many|TRBJ1-1
TGCAGTGCGAACCAGCAGAACACTGAAGCTTTCTTT
CSANQQNTEAFF
>-|TRBV6-2/TRBV6-3|-|TRBJ1-2
TGTGCCAGCAGTGCAACAGGGTACTATGGCTACACCTTC
CASSATGYYGYTF
>-|TRBV5-1|many|TRBJ1-4
TGCGCCAGCAGCTTGGTCGGGGGCACTAATGAAAAACTGTTTTTT
CASSLVGGTNEKLFF
>TRBD1|TRBV18|-|TRBJ2-2
TGTGCCAGCTCACCACAAGGACAGGGGACCGGGGAGCTGTTTTTT
CASSPQGQGTGELFF
>-|TRBV6-2/TRBV6-3|-|TRBJ1-1
TGTGCCAGCAGCCGTGACTCGAACCCGGAAGCTTTCTTT
CASSRDSNPEAFF
>TRBD2|TRBV6-2/TRBV6-3|few|TRBJ2-1
TGTGCCAGCAGAGGACTAGCGGGGTTGAGCTCCTACAATGAGCAGTTCTTC
CASRGLAGLSSYNEQFF
>-|TRBV7-9|few|TRBJ1-1
TGTGCCAGCAGCGATTGGGCAGGGACATCAGCTTTCTTT
CASSDWAGTSAFF
>-|TRBV20-1|few|TRBJ1-5
TGCAGTGCGCCCGACGCGGCGTATAGCAATCAGCCCCAGCATTTT
CSAPDAAYSNQPQHF
>-|TRBV15|few|TRBJ2-7
TGTGCCACCAGCAGAGCGCGGGTAGAGCAGTACTTC
CATSRARVEQYF
>-|TRBV6-1|few|TRBJ2-1
TGTGCCAGCAGCGTGGACCATTCCTCCTACAATGAGCAGTTCTTC
CASSVDHSSYNEQFF